This TCR beta chain was observed in a study of PD-1 blockade in mismatch repair-deficient tumors. In the study overall: Patients had fewer than 15 mismatch repair-deficient cancer types and were previously treated and progressing. Whole-study results and caveats: Rapid post-treatment expansion, then contraction, generally preceding radiologic response, marked tumor-resident clones.

Germline assignment: CDR1 SGHAT and CDR2 FQDESV (reference sequence). V shed 0 bases and J shed 1 base, with 7 bases lying between them. The CDR3 covers 15 residues. All patients were mismatch repair deficient, assessed by either PCR or immunohistochemistry. TCRs were sequenced from a few patients responding to pembrolizumab. Measured with immunoSEQ multiplex PCR; TCRdb has only the in-frame clones, and not every one. The sample shows more than 40,000 clones, around 80% of them seen only once. Regarding this clone: What it binds is unknown.

This specimen was peripheral blood, taken 4 weeks after starting pembrolizumab. The TCR was taken from an adult with mismatch repair-deficient cancer. V gene TRBV11-1 combines with J gene TRBJ2-1; D unresolved. Here the CDR3 DNA reads TGTGCCAGCAGCTTAGCGGATGCTTCCTACAATGAGCAGTTCTTC. This translates into CASSLADASYNEQFF.